This TCR beta chain was recovered during a study of cytomegalovirus exposure and HLA in healthy donors. In the case of this clone: Its antigen is not identified. An end of the junction differs from the germline gene, which may be a read error.

PCR amplification relied on 60 Vbeta primers (plus 13 Jbeta primers). The repertoire was sequenced with immunoSEQ multiplex PCR; TCRdb's copy has only in-frame clones and lacks some. The sample holds 200,000 to 250,000 clones; almost 80% are singletons and the top ten take around 3.9%. CDR1 SEHNR and CDR2 FQNEAQ come from the germline V gene (reference sequence). The CDR3 length is 15 residues. Overall study results and limits: Most TCR sequences showed up rarely, but some public TCRs showed up in many donors. In a later analysis, parvovirus B19, influenza, CMV and Epstein-Barr virus appeared linked to several top co-occurrence clusters. By HLA locus, TCR association rates varied in a later analysis, with DRB1 showing the most and HLA-C the fewest.

Donors showed nominal health when sampled, although they likely had unrecorded immune exposures. Material for sequencing was PBMCs. The receptor was derived from a male donor in good health and CMV-seronegative. J is TRBJ2-7 and V is TRBV7-9; the match to TRBD2 covers 15 bases. The CDR3 DNA reads as TGTTCCAGCAGCTCAGGACTAGCGGGAGGGTACGAGCAGTACTTC. Translating gives CSSSSGLAGGYEQYF.